The sequence of this T cell receptor (beta chain) was determined in a study of cytomegalovirus exposure and HLA in healthy donors. This CDR3 comprises 15 residues. V lost 4 bases, J lost 3 bases, and 12 bases lay in between. Germline V gives CDR1 MDHEN, CDR2 SYDVKM. PCR involved 60 Vbeta and 13 Jbeta primers. The assay was immunoSEQ multiplex PCR, and TCRdb's table has in-frame clones only and misses some. This table holds tens of thousands of clones, 75% to 85% found once. This clonotype originated in a man aged 50-60 years in good health and CMV-seropositive. The chain combines TRBV28 with TRBJ1-4; D unresolved. Sequenced input: PBMCs. CDR3 sequence: CASSSAGLANEKLFF. CDR3 nucleotides: TGTGCCAGCAGTTCTGCCGGGTTGGCTAATGAAAAACTGTTTTTT.